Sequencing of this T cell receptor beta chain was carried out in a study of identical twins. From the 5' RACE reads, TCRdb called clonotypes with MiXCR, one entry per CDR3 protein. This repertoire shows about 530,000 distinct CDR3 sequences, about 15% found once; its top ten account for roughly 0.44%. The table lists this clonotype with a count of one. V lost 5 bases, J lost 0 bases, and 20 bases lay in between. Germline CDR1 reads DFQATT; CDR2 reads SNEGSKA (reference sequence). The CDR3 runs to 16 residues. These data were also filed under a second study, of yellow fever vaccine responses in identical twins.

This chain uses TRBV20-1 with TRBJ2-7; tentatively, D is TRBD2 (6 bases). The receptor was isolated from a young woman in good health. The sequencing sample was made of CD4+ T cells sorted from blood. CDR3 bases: TGCAGTGCTCGAAGCTGGGGGGTCGGGAGCTCCTACGAGCAGTACTTC. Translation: CSARSWGVGSSYEQYF.